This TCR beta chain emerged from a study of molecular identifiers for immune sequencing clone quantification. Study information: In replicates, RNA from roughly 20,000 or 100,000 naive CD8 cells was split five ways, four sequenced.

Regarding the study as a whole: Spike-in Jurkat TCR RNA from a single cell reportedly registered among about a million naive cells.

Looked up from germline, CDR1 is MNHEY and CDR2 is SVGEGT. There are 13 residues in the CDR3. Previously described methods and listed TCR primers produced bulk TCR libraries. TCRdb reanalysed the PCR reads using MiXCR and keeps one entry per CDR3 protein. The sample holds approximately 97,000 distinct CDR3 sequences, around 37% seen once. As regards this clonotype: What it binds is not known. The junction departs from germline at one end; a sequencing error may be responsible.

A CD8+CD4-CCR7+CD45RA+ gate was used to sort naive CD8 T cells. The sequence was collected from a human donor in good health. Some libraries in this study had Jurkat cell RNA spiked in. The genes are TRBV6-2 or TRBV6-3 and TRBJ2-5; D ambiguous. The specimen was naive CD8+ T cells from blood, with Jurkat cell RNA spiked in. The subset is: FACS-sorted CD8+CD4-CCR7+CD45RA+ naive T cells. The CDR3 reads CASRDDNQETQCF. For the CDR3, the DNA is TGTGCCAGCAGGGATGATAATCAAGAGACCCAGTGCTTC.